This T cell receptor beta chain emerged from a study of T cells in Graves' hyperthyroidism and ophthalmopathy. Trimming pared 2 bases from V and 8 bases from J, leaving 11 bases between. Germline CDR1 reads MNHNS; CDR2 reads SASEGT. This CDR3 has 13 amino acids. Study findings and constraints: Most thyroid clonotypes with frequency above 0.001 were detected in blood.

The TCR beta CDR3 regions underwent amplification using RNA transcripts as the source. HTBI primers were the set used in a first-round RT-PCR of the TCR CDR3. TCRdb recomputed calls from the multiplex PCR reads with MiXCR, one row per CDR3 protein. The sample shows approximately 330,000 distinct CDR3 sequences, around 13% of them seen only once. Among ophthalmopathy patients, the Clinical Activity Score reached at least 3, the NOSPECS grade reached at least 4, and duration remained under 3 months. Lactation, pregnancy, other autoimmune disease or uncontrolled infection excluded patients. Based on clinical symptoms, serum thyroxine and TRAb, thyroid ultrasound and orbital computed tomography, diagnoses were reached. This clonotype was observed at least ten times. Its antigen is currently unknown.

The clonotype was recovered from a woman aged 40 to 50 with Graves' ophthalmopathy. The sample taken for sequencing was blood. The chain recombines TRBV6-1 with TRBJ2-3, with unresolved D. CDR3 DNA sequence: TGTGCCAGCAGTGAAAAGGCAGCCGTTACGCAGTATTTT. Its translation: CASSEKAAVTQYF.